A single T cell receptor beta chain is shown here with its context. This table comes from immunoSEQ multiplex PCR, and its TCRdb copy is limited to in-frame clones, with some not included. Of approximately 88,000 clones in the sample, 85% to 90% are singletons; the top ten hold approximately 14%. The record originates from a study of blood T cell repertoires in COVID-19. This CDR3 spans 13 amino acids. Germline CDR1 reads LNHDA; CDR2 reads SQIVND (reference sequence). Trimming stripped 7 bases from V and 0 bases from J, with 7 bases between. The TCR sequence derives from a woman aged 70-85 years with acute or convalescent COVID-19. V is TRBV19 and J is TRBJ1-3; D is perhaps TRBD1 (6 bases). The source material was peripheral blood. CDR3 sequence reads: CASTGASGNTIYF. CDR3 nucleotides: TGTGCCAGTACAGGGGCCTCTGGAAACACCATATATTTT.